A single sample is the source of the 32 T cell receptor beta chains below, sequenced in a study of blood T cell repertoires in COVID-19. The method was immunoSEQ multiplex PCR; TCRdb's version includes in-frame clones alone and lacks a portion of them. The sample has 100,000 to 150,000 clones, 65% to 85% seen once. Source material: peripheral blood. The receptor set was obtained from an elderly woman with acute or convalescent COVID-19.

This chain links TRBV3-1 (or the pseudogene TRBV3-2) with TRBJ1-3; D ambiguous. The CDR3 consists of 15 residues. V was shortened by 0 bases and J by 4 bases, with 10 bases between the two germline ends. Germline CDR1 is LGHDT and CDR2 is YNNKEL (reference sequence). The CDR3 DNA reads as TGTGCCAGCAGCCAAGATGGCCCCACCGGAAACACCATATATTTT. Protein sequence: CASSQDGPTGNTIYF.

The chain carries TRBV19 and TRBJ1-4; 9 nucleotides match TRBD1. The CDR3 runs to 16 residues. The germline CDR1 and CDR2 sequences are LNHDA and SQIVND (reference sequence). V shed 8 bases, J shed 5 bases, and the junction held 12 bases outside the gene matches. CDR3 in DNA: TGTGCCAGTGCGGACAGGGGTGGGATATCAAATGAAAAACTGTTTTTT. Encoded protein: CASADRGGISNEKLFF.

CDR3 loop: CASSPRQAYEQYF. CDR3 bases: TGTGCCAGCAGCCCCCGACAGGCCTACGAGCAGTACTTC. This chain joins TRBV5-6 and TRBJ2-7; D perhaps matches TRBD1 (6 bases). Germline CDR1 reads SGHDT; CDR2 reads YYEEEE. The CDR3 has 13 residues. V lost 4 bases and J lost 2, with 10 bases in between.

Only one count was recorded for this clone. The V gene is TRBV2, the J gene TRBJ1-3, with TRBD1 matching over 7 bases. This CDR3 spans 14 amino acids. V shed 6 bases and J 0 bases; nucleotides not matched to a gene: 2. Germline CDR1 SNHLY, CDR2 FYNNEI. This CDR3 is CASRDRSSGNTIYF. As DNA, the CDR3 is TGTGCCAGCAGGGACAGGTCCTCTGGAAACACCATATATTTT.

This chain connects TRBV6-6 to TRBJ2-2, with TRBD2 identical over 8 bases. The CDR3 consists of 15 residues. V dropped 7 bases and J dropped 0; count of bases not matched to a gene: 4. Germline V lookup: CDR1 MNHNY, CDR2 SVGAGI (reference sequence). CDR3 in DNA: TGTGCCAGCAACGTACTAGCGGCGAACACCGGGGAGCTGTTTTTT. Translating it yields CASNVLAANTGELFF.

This chain joins TRBV28 and TRBJ1-1, with D perhaps TRBD1 (5 bases). CDR1 and CDR2 (germline): MDHEN, SYDVKM. This CDR3 comprises 12 residues. V was cut by 6 bases and J by 10 bases, with 15 bases left in between. The CDR3 protein is CASSTGRGRAFF. In DNA form, the CDR3 reads TGTGCCAGCAGCACCGGACGGGGGAGAGCTTTCTTT.

The chain uses TRBV11-2 and TRBJ1-2; weak D call: TRBD1 (6 bases). V lost 5 bases and J lost 0, with 13 bases in between. CDR1 is SGHAT, CDR2 FQNNGV, per germline. This CDR3 contains 15 residues. The CDR3 region is CASSQRGAANYGYTF. DNA for the CDR3: TGTGCCAGCAGCCAGCGGGGGGCTGCTAACTATGGCTACACCTTC.

V gene TRBV7-2 combines with J gene TRBJ2-1; a possible D gene is TRBD2 (8 bases). The germline V and J ends were trimmed by 5 bases and 4 bases, with 18 bases remaining between them. Germline V gene sequence: CDR1 SGHTA, CDR2 FQGNSA. The CDR3 is made up of 16 amino acids. CDR3 loop: CASSREGASGYNEQFF. The CDR3 DNA reads as TGTGCCAGCAGCCGGGAGGGGGCTAGCGGGTACAATGAGCAGTTCTTC.

The count of this clone is one. The genes are TRBV5-1 and TRBJ1-3; D remains ambiguous. This CDR3 has 13 residues. The ends were cut back, 1 base at V and 3 bases at J, with 5 bases in the middle. Germline lookup yields CDR1 SGHRS and CDR2 YFSETQ. The CDR3 DNA follows: TGCGCCAGCAGCTTGTTGAGTGGAAACACCATATATTTT. This translates into CASSLLSGNTIYF.

The CDR3: CASSLDRVIYEQYF. In DNA form, the CDR3 reads TGTGCCAGCAGCTTAGACAGGGTGATCTACGAGCAGTACTTC. The chain couples TRBV7-8 to TRBJ2-7; D is possibly TRBD1 (6 bases). Trimming left V 1 base short and J 3 bases short, with 10 bases between. The CDR3 has 14 amino acids. The V gene's germline CDR1 is SGHVS and CDR2 FQNEAQ.

As regards this clone: No DNA is shown, since the ends of the CDR3 on it are uncertain; the CDR3 is the one TCRdb lists. The chain has TRBV6-5 and TRBJ2-4; TRBD2, as called in the table, went unchecked against the DNA. The CDR3 totals 15 residues, both ends included. The germline V gene encodes CDR1 MNHEY and CDR2 SVGAGI. The CDR3 sequence: CASRPVVAGGSPPFF.

The rearrangement uses TRBV5-5 and TRBJ1-6; 10 bases are shared with TRBD1. This CDR3 spans 14 amino acids. Trimming at V came to 7 bases and at J to 8 bases, leaving 6 bases not matched to a gene. Germline lookup yields CDR1 SGHKS and CDR2 YYEKEE (reference sequence). CDR3 in amino acids: CASWRTGGYSPLHF. DNA for the CDR3: TGTGCCAGCTGGCGGACAGGGGGATATTCACCCCTCCACTTT. Full variable domain (rest looked up from reference TRBV5-5 and TRBJ1-6): DAGVTQSPTHLIKTRGQQVTLRCSPISGHKSVSWYQQVLGQGPQFIFQYYEKEERGRGNFPDRFSARQFPNYSSELNVNALLLGDSALYLCASWRTGGYSPLHFGNGTRLTVT.

This clone was seen just once. Its ends do not fully match the called genes, so a read error is possible. J is TRBJ2-1 and V is TRBV7-2, with 9 bases that match TRBD2. Germline V gives CDR1 SGHTA, CDR2 FQGNSA. The CDR3 is made up of 15 amino acids. The CDR3 spells CDSSKLAGVRNEQFF. The CDR3 DNA follows: TGTGACAGCAGCAAACTAGCGGGCGTCCGAAATGAGCAGTTCTTC. The whole variable domain, filled in from reference TRBV7-2 and TRBJ2-1, reads GAGVSQSPSNKVTEKGKDVELRCDPISGHTALYWYRQSLGQGLEFLIYFQGNSAPDKSGLPSDRFSAERTGGSVSTLTIQRTQQEDSAVYLCDSSKLAGVRNEQFFGPGTRLTVL.

This chain links TRBV7-2 with TRBJ1-2, with 8 bases fitting TRBD1. This CDR3 is 14 amino acids long. J lost 8 bases, V lost 2 bases, and 7 bases had no gene match. Germline assignment: CDR1 SGHTA and CDR2 FQGNSA. DNA of the CDR3: TGTGCCAGCAGCTTACCAGGGGGCTCAGGCGGCTACACCTTC. Amino acids: CASSLPGGSGGYTF.

This chain uses TRBV10-2 with TRBJ2-7, with a tentative D call TRBD1 (6 bases). Germline V gene lookup returns CDR1 WSHSY and CDR2 SAAADI. The length of the CDR3 is 13 residues. V dropped 2 bases and J dropped 3 bases, with 8 bases sitting between them. The CDR3 DNA reads TGCGCCAGCAGTGAGGGCAGGGGCTACGAGCAGTACTTC. Protein sequence: CASSEGRGYEQYF.

Only one count was recorded for this clone. The V gene is TRBV4-1, the J gene TRBJ1-1; the match to TRBD1 covers 8 bases. Germline CDR1 reads MGHRA; CDR2 reads YSYEKL. The J segment lost 4 bases and the V segment lost 1 base, leaving 8 bases of the junction unmatched. This CDR3 spans 16 amino acids. The CDR3 spells CASSQGTTGVITEAFF. DNA of the CDR3: TGCGCCAGCAGCCAAGGTACGACAGGGGTTATCACTGAAGCTTTCTTT.

There are a few counts of this clone. V and J are TRBV9 and TRBJ1-2; no reliable D call. The length of the CDR3 is 12 residues. V lost 0 bases to trimming and J lost 5 bases, with 5 bases between them. Per germline, CDR1 SGDLS and CDR2 YYNGEE. CDR3 sequence: CASSVGGYGYTF. The CDR3 bases are TGTGCCAGCAGCGTAGGCGGGTATGGCTACACCTTC.

This clone was seen a single time. The CDR3 is CASSQDQGQKETQYF. The CDR3 coding sequence is TGTGCCAGCAGCCAAGATCAGGGGCAGAAAGAGACCCAGTACTTC. The chain employs TRBV4-2 and TRBJ2-5, with D possibly matching TRBD1 (6 bases). The CDR3 has 15 amino acids. V was trimmed by 0 bases and J by 3 bases, leaving 11 bases between them. Germline CDR1 and CDR2: LGHNA and YNFKEQ.

The rearrangement uses TRBV6-5 and TRBJ2-7; D ambiguous. Germline CDR1 MNHEY, CDR2 SVGAGI. The V gene lost 8 bases and the J gene lost 0 bases, with 11 bases spanning the gap. There are 13 residues in the CDR3. The CDR3, as DNA: TGTGCCAGCGAAAGCGAGAGCTCCTACGAGCAGTACTTC. It translates to CASESESSYEQYF.

Here the CDR3 reads CASSLTGDQPQHF. CDR3 DNA sequence: TGTGCCAGTAGCCTTACAGGGGATCAGCCCCAGCATTTT. V is TRBV19 and J is TRBJ1-5; 7 nucleotides match TRBD1. The germline V gene encodes CDR1 LNHDA and CDR2 SQIVND (reference sequence). The ends lost 6 bases at V and 5 bases at J; junction bases unmatched: 4. This CDR3 comprises 13 residues.

This chain connects TRBV2 to TRBJ2-7; a weak D match, TRBD2 (6 bases). The CDR3 runs 16 residues. The germline CDR1 and CDR2 sequences are SNHLY and FYNNEI. V lost 5 bases and J 0 bases, leaving 17 bases between the germline ends. This CDR3 reads CASSFFAGLSSYEQYF. The CDR3 DNA follows: TGTGCCAGCAGTTTTTTCGCGGGGCTGAGCTCCTACGAGCAGTACTTC. The whole variable domain, filled in from reference TRBV2 and TRBJ2-7, reads EPEVTQTPSHQVTQMGQEVILRCVPISNHLYFYWYRQILGQKVEFLVSFYNNEISEKSEIFDDQFSVERPDGSNFTLKIRSTKLEDSAMYFCASSFFAGLSSYEQYFGPGTRLTVT.

This clone was found a few times. V and J are TRBV6-5 and TRBJ1-5, with a tentative D call TRBD1 (6 bases). Trimming pared 11 bases from V and 6 bases from J, leaving 17 bases between. This CDR3 is built from 13 residues. Germline CDR1 reads MNHEY; CDR2 reads SVGAGI. The DNA of the CDR3 is TGTGCCGCCAACAGGGATTTGGGTCAGCCCCAGCATTTT. This gives the protein CAANRDLGQPQHF.

The gene calls are TRBV19 and TRBJ2-1; D possibly corresponds to TRBD2 (5 bases). V gave up 0 bases and J gave up 4 bases, with 22 bases separating them. There are 19 residues in the CDR3. Germline loops: CDR1 LNHDA, CDR2 SQIVND (reference sequence). CDR3 in DNA: TGTGCCAGTAGTATAGATTTGCGGGTGGCAGTAGCCCAATACAATGAGCAGTTCTTC. Amino acids: CASSIDLRVAVAQYNEQFF.

The gene calls are TRBV19 and TRBJ2-3; 9 nucleotides line up with TRBD1. CDR1 and CDR2 from the germline V gene are LNHDA and SQIVND (reference sequence). This CDR3 has 14 amino acids. V trimming: 3 bases; J trimming: 4 bases; junction bases outside the gene matches: 2. The CDR3: CASSMGQGADTQYF. In DNA form, the CDR3 reads TGTGCCAGTAGTATGGGACAGGGAGCAGATACGCAGTATTTT.

The chain joins TRBV7-6 to TRBJ2-5, with D possibly TRBD1 on 6 matching bases. In germline, CDR1 is SGHVS, CDR2 FNYEAQ. V was cut by 0 bases and J by 6 bases, with 14 bases left in between. The CDR3 loop spans 15 amino acids. CDR3 protein: CASSLAQGPEKTQYF. The CDR3 bases are TGTGCCAGCAGCTTAGCGCAGGGGCCAGAGAAGACCCAGTACTTC.

In its sample, this clone was seen once. The chain employs TRBV6-2 or TRBV6-3 and TRBJ1-6; D is perhaps TRBD1 (6 bases). Trimming took 6 bases from V and 7 from J, leaving 19 bases between them. The length of the CDR3 is 16 residues. Germline CDR1 reads MNHEY; CDR2 reads SVGEGT. CDR3 residues: CASRYTGNNWNSPLHF. CDR3 nucleotide sequence: TGTGCCAGCAGATACACAGGGAACAACTGGAATTCACCCCTCCACTTT.

The V gene is TRBV10-1, the J gene TRBJ2-7; 9 nucleotides align to TRBD1. Germline-derived CDR1 and CDR2 are WNHNN and SYGVQD (reference sequence). J was trimmed by 4 bases and V by 10 bases; bases with no gene match: 23. This CDR3 has 18 amino acids. The DNA of the CDR3 is TGCGCCATCAAATTCCTCTTGGCCAAGGGGGACAGGGTGTACGAGCAGTACTTC. Translation gives CAIKFLLAKGDRVYEQYF.

The J gene is TRBJ1-1, the V gene TRBV29-1; D is uncertain. Germline values: CDR1 SQVTM, CDR2 ANQGSEA. V shed 1 base and J shed 0 bases, with 6 bases lying between them. CDR3 length: 13 residues. This CDR3 is CSVEGTLNTEAFF. CDR3 nucleotide sequence: TGCAGCGTTGAAGGGACTCTGAACACTGAAGCTTTCTTT.

The V and J genes are TRBV5-1 and TRBJ2-1, with 7 bases matching TRBD1. With 4 bases clipped from V and 12 bases from J, the junction kept 13 bases outside the gene matches. Germline CDR1 reads SGHRS; CDR2 reads YFSETQ. The CDR3 sequence is 14 residues long. Here the CDR3 reads CASSKGQLESRQFF. The CDR3 nucleotides read TGCGCCAGCAGCAAGGGACAGCTCGAATCCCGGCAGTTCTTC.

The rearrangement joins TRBV6-5 to TRBJ2-2, with D unresolved. Germline-derived CDR1 and CDR2 are MNHEY and SVGAGI. Trimming cost V 7 bases and J 0 bases, with 12 bases left between them. This CDR3 region has 15 residues. CDR3 DNA sequence: TGTGCCAGCAAAAGAGACTCCTCGAACACCGGGGAGCTGTTTTTT. This gives the protein CASKRDSSNTGELFF.

This clone was seen only once. This chain joins TRBV5-4 and TRBJ2-5; D gene ambiguous. Germline V lookup: CDR1 SGHNT, CDR2 YYREEE (reference sequence). The CDR3 consists of 13 residues. V lost 0 bases and J lost 1, with 4 bases in between. In DNA, the CDR3 is TGTGCCAGCAGCTTGGACAGCCAAGAGACCCAGTACTTC. Translating it yields CASSLDSQETQYF.

The J gene is TRBJ2-7, the V gene TRBV18; D remains unclear. V lost 0 bases and J 2 bases, leaving 8 bases between the germline ends. The CDR3 contains 14 residues. Germline V gene sequence: CDR1 KGHSH, CDR2 LQKENI. The CDR3 coding sequence is TGTGCCAGCTCACCACCTTCGCGGACCTACGAGCAGTACTTC. This gives the protein CASSPPSRTYEQYF.